These 21 T cell receptor beta chains came from one sample sequenced in a study of cytomegalovirus exposure and HLA in healthy donors. The table came from immunoSEQ multiplex PCR; TCRdb's copy has only in-frame clones and leaves some out. The sample includes some 350,000 clones, around 87% of them seen just once. The sequencing sample was made of PBMCs. Receptor source: a woman aged 25 to 45 in good health and CMV-seropositive.

J is TRBJ2-1 and V is TRBV9; 7 bases line up with TRBD1. The V and J ends lost 0 bases and 8 bases, in that order; junction bases with no gene match: 5. Germline values: CDR1 SGDLS, CDR2 YYNGEE. The CDR3 spans 14 residues. This CDR3 is CASSVATGTYEQFF. The CDR3 DNA is TGTGCCAGCAGCGTAGCGACAGGGACGTATGAGCAGTTCTTC.

The rearrangement uses TRBV19 and TRBJ2-7, with TRBD2 matching 7 bases. Looked up from germline, CDR1 is LNHDA and CDR2 is SQIVND (reference sequence). The CDR3 loop spans 16 amino acids. The V and J ends lost 4 bases and 2 bases, in that order; junction bases with no gene match: 11. The CDR3 loop reads CASSSYGGSFPYEQYF. CDR3 DNA: TGTGCCAGTAGTAGCTATGGCGGGAGTTTTCCCTACGAGCAGTACTTC.

The V call is TRBV4-1, the J call TRBJ2-7, with 8 bases matching TRBD2. CDR1 is MGHRA, CDR2 YSYEKL, per germline. With V trimmed by 9 bases and J by 2 bases, 12 bases remained unmatched. This CDR3 spans 15 amino acids. The DNA for the CDR3 is TGCGCCAGTTCCCTTCCAAGCGGGAGAACCTACGAGCAGTACTTC. Translated, it gives CASSLPSGRTYEQYF.

This chain links TRBV30 with TRBJ2-1, with D tentatively TRBD2 (6 bases). V dropped 0 bases and J dropped 8 bases, with 8 bases sitting between them. Germline V gives CDR1 GTSNPN, CDR2 SVGIG (reference sequence). This CDR3 is 12 amino acids long. The chain's CDR3 is CAWSVPGDEQFF. CDR3 nucleotides: TGTGCCTGGAGTGTACCGGGGGATGAGCAGTTCTTC.

The chain joins TRBV9 to TRBJ2-7; 10 bases agree with TRBD1. The CDR3 length is 16 residues. Germline V gives CDR1 SGDLS, CDR2 YYNGEE. J was trimmed by 1 base and V by 4 bases; bases with no gene match: 8. The CDR3 here is CASSPKGQGTSYEQYF. CDR3 DNA: TGTGCCAGCAGCCCTAAGGGACAGGGGACTTCCTACGAGCAGTACTTC.

This chain uses TRBV12-5 with TRBJ2-1; perhaps TRBD1 as D (6 bases). V was pared by 0 bases and J by 4 bases, with 13 bases between. Per germline, CDR1 LGHNT and CDR2 FRNRAP. The CDR3 has 16 amino acids. The CDR3, as DNA: TGTGCTAGTGGTTTGGTACTACAGGGCAAGTACAATGAGCAGTTCTTC. Translating it yields CASGLVLQGKYNEQFF.

This chain joins TRBV30 and TRBJ1-1; D is undetermined. Germline loops: CDR1 GTSNPN, CDR2 SVGIG (reference sequence). V shed 4 bases and J shed 7 bases, with 13 bases lying between them. This CDR3 has 12 amino acids. This chain's CDR3 is CAWNLPDYEAFF. The CDR3 nucleotides are TGTGCCTGGAACCTCCCGGACTATGAAGCTTTCTTT.

This CDR3 reads CASSFLGLAGEEQYF. The CDR3 DNA follows: TGTGCCAGCAGCTTCTTGGGACTAGCGGGAGAGGAGCAGTACTTC. This chain links TRBV11-2 with TRBJ2-7, with 14 positions matching TRBD2. J gave up 7 bases and V 3 bases, and 5 bases lay outside the gene matches. CDR3 size: 15 residues. From germline, CDR1 is SGHAT and CDR2 FQNNGV.

This clone was counted only a few times. This chain connects TRBV28 to TRBJ2-7; either TRBD1 or TRBD2 may supply D (5 bases each). CDR1 MDHEN and CDR2 SYDVKM come from the germline V gene. Trimming pared 3 bases from V and 4 bases from J, leaving 10 bases between. The CDR3 totals 13 residues. The CDR3 region is CASSLGREYEQYF. The CDR3 coding sequence is TGTGCCAGCAGTTTGGGCAGGGAGTACGAGCAGTACTTC.

This chain joins TRBV27 and TRBJ1-2; perhaps TRBD1 as D (5 bases). The V end was cut by 7 bases, the J end by 1 base, with 13 bases between. Germline CDR1 MNHEY, CDR2 SMNVEV (reference sequence). This CDR3 has 14 amino acids. CDR3 protein: CASKQQGYNYGYTF. DNA of the CDR3: TGTGCCAGCAAACAGCAGGGTTATAACTATGGCTACACCTTC.

This chain connects TRBV30 to TRBJ1-1; no reliable D call. This CDR3 is built from 13 residues. Germline assignment: CDR1 GTSNPN and CDR2 SVGIG (reference sequence). Trimming stripped 0 bases from V and 1 base from J, with 6 bases between. CDR3 DNA sequence: TGTGCCTGGAGTGTACACTCGAACACTGAAGCTTTCTTT. Amino acids: CAWSVHSNTEAFF. Full variable domain (rest looked up from reference TRBV30 and TRBJ1-1): SQTIHQWPATLVQPVGSPLSLECTVEGTSNPNLYWYRQAAGRGLQLLFYSVGIGQISSEVPQNLSASRPQDRQFILSSKKLLLSDSGFYLCAWSVHSNTEAFFGQGTRLTVV.

The CDR3 DNA sequence: TGTGCCAGCAGCTCCCTGGCGGGAGTACTCTCCCACTACGAGCAGTACTTC. Protein product: CASSSLAGVLSHYEQYF. The V call is TRBV5-6, the J call TRBJ2-7; 7 bases are a match to TRBD2. The V and J ends lost 3 bases and 3 bases, in that order; junction bases with no gene match: 15. The germline V gene has CDR1 SGHDT and CDR2 YYEEEE. This CDR3 comprises 17 residues.

The V gene is TRBV29-1, the J gene TRBJ2-7, with D tentatively TRBD1 (6 bases). The CDR3 is 13 residues long. V was trimmed by 7 bases and J by 4 bases, leaving 17 bases between them. The germline gives CDR1 SQVTM, CDR2 ANQGSEA. Here the CDR3 reads CSAEDRLSYEQYF. In nucleotides, the CDR3 is TGCAGCGCCGAAGACAGGTTGTCTTACGAGCAGTACTTC.

The rearrangement uses TRBV5-4 and TRBJ2-5; 8 bases match TRBD2. This CDR3 spans 16 amino acids. The V gene's germline CDR1 is SGHNT and CDR2 YYREEE (reference sequence). V lost 5 bases, J lost 3 bases, and 12 bases stayed unmatched. For the CDR3, the DNA is TGTGCCAGCAGTCCGACGGGAGGGCGCGGGAAAGAGACCCAGTACTTC. It yields the protein CASSPTGGRGKETQYF.

The chain links TRBV10-3 to TRBJ1-2; TRBD1 aligns across 7 bases. CDR1 is ENHRY, CDR2 SYGVKD, per germline. The CDR3 is made up of 16 amino acids. The V and J ends lost 0 bases and 4 bases, in that order; junction bases with no gene match: 8. The chain's CDR3 is CAISESPTGIGYGYTF. For the CDR3, the DNA is TGTGCCATCAGTGAGTCACCGACAGGGATCGGCTATGGCTACACCTTC.

The genes are TRBV2 and TRBJ2-5, with 11 bases matching TRBD1. Germline V lookup: CDR1 SNHLY, CDR2 FYNNEI. Trimming cost V 6 bases and J 5 bases; bases outside gene matches: 11. This CDR3 is built from 16 residues. The CDR3 region has the DNA TGTGCCAGCAGACCGTGGCCGGGACAGGGGGAGGAGACCCAGTACTTC. As protein: CASRPWPGQGEETQYF.

V usage is TRBV5-1 and J usage is TRBJ2-3; 10 bases match TRBD2. From germline, CDR1 is SGHRS and CDR2 YFSETQ. CDR3 length equals 14 residues. V dropped 6 bases and J dropped 3; count of bases not matched to a gene: 4. The CDR3 DNA follows: TGCGCCAGCACCCTAGCGGGAGATACAGATACGCAGTATTTT. Protein sequence: CASTLAGDTDTQYF.

This sequence joins TRBV2 and TRBJ1-3; D remains unclear. Trimming pared 6 bases from V and 2 bases from J, leaving 2 bases between. The CDR3 runs 11 residues. Germline lookup yields CDR1 SNHLY and CDR2 FYNNEI. CDR3 amino acids: CASRTGNTIYF. CDR3 DNA sequence: TGTGCCAGCAGGACTGGAAACACCATATATTTT.

The chain has TRBV7-9 and TRBJ2-1; 7 positions match TRBD1. This CDR3 spans 15 amino acids. V was pared by 4 bases and J by 3 bases, with 6 bases of the junction left unmatched. Germline loops: CDR1 SEHNR, CDR2 FQNEAQ (reference sequence). Written as DNA, the CDR3 is TGTGCCAGCAGCTCCTCAGGGGGAGTCTACAATGAGCAGTTCTTC. This gives the protein CASSSSGGVYNEQFF. The entire variable domain, with the rest obtained from reference TRBV7-9 and TRBJ2-1, is as follows: DTGVSQNPRHKITKRGQNVTFRCDPISEHNRLYWYRQTLGQGPEFLTYFQNEAQLEKSRLLSDRFSAERPKGSFSTLEIQRTEQGDSAMYLCASSSSGGVYNEQFFGPGTRLTVL.

The chain couples TRBV20-1 to TRBJ2-5; D is unclear. Between the trimmed V and J ends, which lost 0 bases and 6 bases, there was a span of 5 bases. The CDR3 loop spans 11 amino acids. Germline V CDR1 and CDR2: DFQATT, SNEGSKA (reference sequence). This CDR3 is CSARDLQTQYF. The CDR3 region has the DNA TGCAGTGCTAGAGATTTGCAGACCCAGTACTTC.

The V call is TRBV16, the J call TRBJ2-1; 8 bases are a match to TRBD1. Germline CDR1 reads KGHSY; CDR2 reads FQNENV. The CDR3 sequence is 18 residues long. The ends lost 0 bases at V and 0 bases at J; junction bases unmatched: 7. For the CDR3, the DNA is TGTGCCAGCAGCCAATCGGGACAGGTCTCTAGCTCCTACAATGAGCAGTTCTTC. It specifies CASSQSGQVSSSYNEQFF.